This T cell receptor beta chain appears in the sequencing data of a study of blood T cell repertoires in COVID-19. Profiling relied on immunoSEQ multiplex PCR, and the TCRdb table lists in-frame clones only, not all of them. The sample has 140,000 to 150,000 clones; 84% are singletons. Between the trimmed V and J ends, which lost 6 bases and 0 bases, there was a span of 15 bases. The germline V gene encodes CDR1 SGHDT and CDR2 YYEEEE. The CDR3 sequence is 15 residues long. Specimen: peripheral blood. The chain recombines TRBV5-6 with TRBJ1-2; D call uncertain. The receptor was derived from a human donor in a cohort sampled during active COVID-19. CDR3 region: CASTAGTETNYGYTF. The CDR3 DNA reads as TGTGCCAGCACGGCTGGTACAGAGACTAACTATGGCTACACCTTC.